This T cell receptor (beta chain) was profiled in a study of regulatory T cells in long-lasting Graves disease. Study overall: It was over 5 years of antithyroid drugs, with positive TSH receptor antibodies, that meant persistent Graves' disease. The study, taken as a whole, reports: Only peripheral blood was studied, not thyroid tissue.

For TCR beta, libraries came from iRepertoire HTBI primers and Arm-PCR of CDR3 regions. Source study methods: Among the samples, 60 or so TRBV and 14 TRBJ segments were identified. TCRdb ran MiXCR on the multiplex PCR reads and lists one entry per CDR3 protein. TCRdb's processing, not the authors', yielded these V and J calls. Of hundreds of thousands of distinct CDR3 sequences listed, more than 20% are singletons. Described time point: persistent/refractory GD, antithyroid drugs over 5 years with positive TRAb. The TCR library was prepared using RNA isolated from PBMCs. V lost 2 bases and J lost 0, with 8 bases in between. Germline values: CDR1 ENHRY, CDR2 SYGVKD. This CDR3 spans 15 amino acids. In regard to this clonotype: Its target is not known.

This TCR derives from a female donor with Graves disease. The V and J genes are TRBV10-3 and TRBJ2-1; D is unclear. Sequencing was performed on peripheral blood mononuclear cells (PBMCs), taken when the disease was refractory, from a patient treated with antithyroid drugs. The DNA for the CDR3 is TGTGCCATCAGTGAGAACCCCGGCTCCTACAATGAGCAGTTCTTC. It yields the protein CAISENPGSYNEQFF.